The T cell receptor beta chain described here comes from a study of response to subunit inactivated influenza vaccine. Study-level results: There was a suggestion from the authors that each seasonal influenza vaccination recruits few new T cells.

This clonotype was picked up many times. Its specificity is unknown. TCRdb re-called the RT-PCR reads with MiXCR, one entry per CDR3 protein. The profile shows about 530,000 distinct CDR3 sequences, approximately 12% of them singletons. V lost 1 base and J 2 bases, leaving 15 bases between the germline ends. CDR1 DFQATT and CDR2 SNEGSKA come from the germline V gene (reference sequence). This CDR3 spans 15 amino acids. V and J are TRBV20-1 and TRBJ2-7; TRBD1 is a possible D gene (6 bases). This TCR came from a man over 45 who received an inactivated influenza vaccine. This sample comprised PBMCs from blood, obtained about 6 weeks after vaccination. CDR3 residues: CSARAPGQKTYEQYF. The CDR3 DNA follows: TGCAGTGCTAGAGCCCCGGGACAAAAGACCTACGAGCAGTACTTC.